The clone carrying this T cell receptor beta chain came up a few times. In the study's own analysis: Amplification from reference gene primers served as the basis for estimated nucleated cell counts. Clones were read by immunoSEQ multiplex PCR, and TCRdb kept only the in-frame ones, dropping some. The D gene and trimming were derived from the DNA, and the V and J assignments and clone size from that table. Of fewer than 400,000 clones in the sample, approximately 90% were seen once. This specimen comes from a study of blood T cell repertoires in COVID-19. The CDR3 runs 15 residues. Sequenced material: PBMCs or T cells enriched from blood (not recorded which). The V gene is TRBV21-1, the J gene TRBJ1-5; whether TRBD1, the table's D call, matches the DNA was not checked. TRBV21-1 is deemed a pseudogene. The receptor's source is a man aged 25 to 45 who had recovered from COVID-19. The CDR3 DNA sequence: TGTGCCAGCAGCAAAGCGACAGGGGGCGGTCAGCCCCAGCATTTT. Its protein is CASSKATGGGQPQHF.